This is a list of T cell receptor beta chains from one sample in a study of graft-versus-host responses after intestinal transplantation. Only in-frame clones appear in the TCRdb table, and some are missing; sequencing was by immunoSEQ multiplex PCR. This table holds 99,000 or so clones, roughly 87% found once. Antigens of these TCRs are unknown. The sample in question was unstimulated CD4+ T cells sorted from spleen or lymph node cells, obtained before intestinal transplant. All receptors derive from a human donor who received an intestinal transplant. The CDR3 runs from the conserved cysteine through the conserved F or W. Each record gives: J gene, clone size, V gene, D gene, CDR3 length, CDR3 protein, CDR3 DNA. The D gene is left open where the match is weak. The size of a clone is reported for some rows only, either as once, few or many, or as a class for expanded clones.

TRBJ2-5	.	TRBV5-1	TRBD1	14	CASSPGSPGGTQYF	TGCGCCAGCAGCCCCGGGTCCCCAGGGGGGACCCAGTACTTC
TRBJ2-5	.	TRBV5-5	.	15	CASSLETGRQETQYF	TGTGCCAGCAGCTTGGAGACAGGGAGGCAAGAGACCCAGTACTTC
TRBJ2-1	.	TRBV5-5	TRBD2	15	CASSATSGGGNEQFF	TGTGCCAGCAGCGCGACTAGCGGGGGGGGCAATGAGCAGTTCTTC
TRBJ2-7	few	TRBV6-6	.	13	CASSPLGAGQGYF	TGTGCCAGCAGTCCCTTAGGGGCCGGCCAGGGGTACTTC
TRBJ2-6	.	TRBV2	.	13	CARRDSGANVLTF	TGTGCCAGAAGGGATTCTGGGGCCAACGTCCTGACTTTC
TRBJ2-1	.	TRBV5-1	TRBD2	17	CASSIRTSGGDYNEQFF	TGCGCCAGCAGCATCCGGACTAGCGGGGGGGATTACAATGAGCAGTTCTTC
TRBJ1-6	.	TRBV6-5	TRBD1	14	CASRTQTGNSPLHF	TGTGCCAGCAGGACGCAGACAGGGAATTCACCCCTCCACTTT
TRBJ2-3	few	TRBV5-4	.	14	CASSLVGVTDTQYF	TGTGCCAGCAGCTTGGTAGGGGTCACAGATACGCAGTATTTT
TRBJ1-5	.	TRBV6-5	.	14	CASSEGGGNQPQHF	TGTGCCAGCAGTGAAGGTGGCGGCAATCAGCCCCAGCATTTT
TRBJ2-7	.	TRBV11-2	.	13	CASSSRISYEQYF	TGTGCCAGCAGCTCCCGTATTTCCTACGAGCAGTACTTC
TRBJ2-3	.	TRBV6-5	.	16	CASSYRPAGASDTQYF	TGTGCCAGCAGTTATAGACCAGCGGGTGCCTCAGATACGCAGTATTTT
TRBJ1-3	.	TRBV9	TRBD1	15	CASSVTGGDGNTIYF	TGTGCCAGCAGCGTGACAGGGGGCGATGGAAACACCATATATTTT
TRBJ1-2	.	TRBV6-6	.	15	CASSYRKGSNYGYTF	TGTGCCAGCAGTTACCGCAAAGGATCTAACTATGGCTACACCTTC
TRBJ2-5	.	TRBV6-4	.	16	CASSDGASLAWETQYF	TGTGCCAGCAGTGACGGGGCTAGTTTAGCTTGGGAGACCCAGTACTTC
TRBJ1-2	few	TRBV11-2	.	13	CASSPSWGIGYTF	TGTGCCAGCAGCCCAAGTTGGGGGATCGGCTACACCTTC
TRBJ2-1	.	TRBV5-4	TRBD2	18	CASSAKGLAGGRYNEQFF	TGTGCCAGCAGCGCCAAGGGACTAGCGGGAGGAAGATACAATGAGCAGTTCTTC
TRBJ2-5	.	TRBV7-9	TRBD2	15	CASSLTSGGQETQYF	TGTGCCAGCAGCTTAACTAGCGGGGGGCAAGAGACCCAGTACTTC
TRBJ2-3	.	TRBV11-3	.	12	CASSSGSDTQYF	TGTGCCAGCAGCTCAGGGTCCGATACGCAGTATTTT
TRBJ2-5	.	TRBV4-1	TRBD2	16	CASSPTRTSGSGTQYF	TGCGCCAGCAGCCCTACCAGGACTAGCGGCTCCGGGACCCAGTACTTC
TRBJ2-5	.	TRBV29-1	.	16	CSVEGESGGAPETQYF	TGCAGCGTTGAGGGGGAGAGTGGGGGGGCTCCAGAGACCCAGTACTTC
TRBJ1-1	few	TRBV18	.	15	CASSPFRLPGAEAFF	TGTGCCAGCTCACCATTCAGGTTGCCAGGCGCTGAAGCTTTCTTT
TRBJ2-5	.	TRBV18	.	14	CASSPNLGSETQYF	TGTGCCAGCTCACCAAACTTAGGGTCGGAGACCCAGTACTTC
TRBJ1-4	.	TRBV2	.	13	CASNGNRDEKLFF	TGTGCCAGCAATGGCAATAGGGATGAAAAACTGTTTTTT
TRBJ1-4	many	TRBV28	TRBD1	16	CATRTGQGRLLEKLFF	TGTGCCACCAGGACGGGACAGGGAAGGCTGCTAGAAAAACTGTTTTTT
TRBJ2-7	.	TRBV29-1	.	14	CSVPYQWSSHEQYF	TGCAGCGTTCCCTATCAGTGGAGTAGCCACGAGCAGTACTTC
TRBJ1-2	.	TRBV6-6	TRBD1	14	CASSDQTGVEGYTF	TGTGCCAGCAGTGACCAGACAGGGGTGGAGGGCTACACCTTC
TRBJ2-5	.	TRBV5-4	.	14	CASSLEPVQETQYF	TGTGCCAGCAGCTTGGAGCCAGTACAAGAGACCCAGTACTTC
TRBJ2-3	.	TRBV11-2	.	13	CASSWGGTDTQYF	TGTGCCAGCAGCTGGGGGGGCACAGATACGCAGTATTTT
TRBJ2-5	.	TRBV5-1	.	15	CASSARPGGWETQYF	TGCGCCAGCAGCGCCCGGCCAGGGGGGTGGGAGACCCAGTACTTC
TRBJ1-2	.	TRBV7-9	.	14	CASSLQAGFYGYTF	TGTGCCAGCAGCCTCCAGGCCGGGTTCTATGGCTACACCTTC
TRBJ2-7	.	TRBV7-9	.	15	CASSLAPASSYEQYF	TGTGCCAGCAGCTTAGCGCCCGCCAGCTCCTACGAGCAGTACTTC
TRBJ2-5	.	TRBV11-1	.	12	CASSFRAETQYF	TGTGCCAGCAGCTTCCGGGCAGAGACCCAGTACTTC
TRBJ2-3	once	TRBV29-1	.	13	CSVPVTSSDTQYF	TGCAGCGTTCCAGTGACTAGTTCAGATACGCAGTATTTT
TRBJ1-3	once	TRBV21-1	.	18	CASSKALHMDLSGNTIYF	TGTGCCAGCAGCAAAGCCTTACATATGGACCTCTCTGGAAACACCATATATTTT
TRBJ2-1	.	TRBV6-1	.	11	CASSETNEQFF	TGCGCCAGCAGTGAAACCAATGAGCAGTTCTTC
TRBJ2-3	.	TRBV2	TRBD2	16	CASSDLRTSGGYTQYF	TGTGCCAGCAGTGATTTAAGGACTAGCGGGGGTTATACGCAGTATTTT
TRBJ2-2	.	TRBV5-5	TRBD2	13	CASSGTSSGELFF	TGTGCCAGCAGCGGGACTAGTTCGGGGGAGCTGTTTTTT
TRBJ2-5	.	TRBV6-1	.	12	CASSVLWGTQYF	TGTGCCAGCAGTGTCTTGTGGGGGACCCAGTACTTC
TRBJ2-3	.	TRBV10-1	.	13	CASSEREWDTQYF	TGCGCCAGCAGTGAGCGGGAGTGGGATACGCAGTATTTT
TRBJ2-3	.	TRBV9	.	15	CASSVAEGGTDTQYF	TGTGCCAGCAGCGTAGCGGAGGGCGGGACAGATACGCAGTATTTT
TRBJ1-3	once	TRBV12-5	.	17	CASGLLMWEDSGNTIYF	TGTGCTAGTGGTTTGTTGATGTGGGAAGACTCTGGAAACACCATATATTTT
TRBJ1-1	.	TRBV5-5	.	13	CASSMTEDTEAFF	TGTGCCAGCAGCATGACCGAAGACACTGAAGCTTTCTTT
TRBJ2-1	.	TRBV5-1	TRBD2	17	CASSRLAGGSSYNEQFF	TGCGCCAGCAGTCGGCTAGCGGGAGGCAGCTCCTACAATGAGCAGTTCTTC
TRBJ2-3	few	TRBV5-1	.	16	CASSATILQMTDTQYF	TGCGCCAGCAGCGCTACCATCCTACAGATGACAGATACGCAGTATTTT
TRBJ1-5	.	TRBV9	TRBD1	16	CASSPHGQGADQPQHF	TGTGCCAGCAGCCCCCACGGACAGGGGGCAGATCAGCCCCAGCATTTT
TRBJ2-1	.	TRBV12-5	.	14	CASGLDQGYNEQFF	TGTGCTAGTGGTTTGGATCAGGGTTACAATGAGCAGTTCTTC
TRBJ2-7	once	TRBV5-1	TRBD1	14	CASSLGQGSNEQYF	TGCGCCAGCAGCTTGGGACAGGGGTCTAACGAGCAGTACTTC
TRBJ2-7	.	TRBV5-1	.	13	CASSSRTGYEQYF	TGCGCCAGCAGCTCCCGTACAGGCTACGAGCAGTACTTC
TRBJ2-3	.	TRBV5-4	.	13	CASSLVASDTQYF	TGTGCCAGCAGCTTGGTGGCGTCAGATACGCAGTATTTT
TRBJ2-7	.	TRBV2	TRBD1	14	CASSPDRGRDEQYF	TGTGCCAGCTCTCCCGACAGGGGAAGGGACGAGCAGTACTTC
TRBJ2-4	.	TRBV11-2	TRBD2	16	CASSSIRGGIKNIQYF	TGTGCCAGCAGCTCAATTAGGGGAGGGATTAAAAACATTCAGTACTTC
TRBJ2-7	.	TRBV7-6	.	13	CASSLALGDEQYF	TGTGCCAGCAGCTTAGCGCTTGGGGACGAGCAGTACTTC
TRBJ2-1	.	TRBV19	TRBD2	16	CASTPLAGGFKNEQFF	TGTGCCAGTACCCCTCTAGCGGGAGGATTTAAAAATGAGCAGTTCTTC
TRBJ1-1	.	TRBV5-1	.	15	CASSPRTALNTEAFF	TGCGCCAGCAGCCCTAGGACAGCCTTGAACACTGAAGCTTTCTTT
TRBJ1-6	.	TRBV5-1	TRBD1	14	CASSLGQGSSPLHF	TGCGCCAGCAGCTTAGGACAGGGAAGTTCACCCCTCCACTTT
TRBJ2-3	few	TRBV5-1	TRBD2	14	CATRTSGSTDTQYF	TGCGCCACAAGGACTAGCGGGAGCACAGATACGCAGTATTTT
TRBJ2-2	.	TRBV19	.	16	CASRTQGGRTTGELFF	TGTGCCAGTCGCACCCAGGGGGGGCGGACCACCGGGGAGCTGTTTTTT
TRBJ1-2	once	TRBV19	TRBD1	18	CASSIDPGGQDFNYGYTF	TGTGCCAGTAGTATAGACCCCGGAGGACAGGACTTTAACTATGGCTACACCTTC
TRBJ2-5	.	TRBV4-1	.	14	CASSQDFLRETQYF	TGCGCCAGCAGCCAAGATTTCCTTCGGGAGACCCAGTACTTC